This T cell receptor beta chain was recovered during a study of T cell responses to AZD1222 COVID-19 vaccine listed by TCRdb under 2021. Background on the whole study: AZD1222 recipients given second doses at about 4 weeks or at about 12 weeks were pooled, since spike-specific TCR depth and breadth were not found to differ between the two schedules. TCR sequencing was performed for roughly 240 trial participants, of whom 207 were given two doses of AZD1222 and around 26 were given two doses of MenACWY control vaccine. Trial participants were enrolled into age subgroups of 18-55, 56-69 and 70-plus years, which contained about 150, 27 and 61 TCR-sequenced participants, respectively.

The time point label, as the study defines it: baseline before first vaccination. Vaccinee samples were obtained from the UK trials COV001 and COV002, which included a single-blind randomized controlled phase 2/3 trial of AZD1222 (ChAdOx1 nCoV-19) in healthy adults. For TCRbeta chain sequencing, PBMC samples were collected from trial participants at day 0 and at day 28 after the second dose. The germline V and J ends show losses of 5 bases and 2 bases respectively, and no gene match explains 4 bases of the junction. The CDR3 holds 15 amino acids from the cysteine to the phenylalanine. Solely the CDR3 DNA is kept, with 45 bases framed from the first base. CDR1 and CDR2 are read off the germline V gene (reference sequence) as SEHNR and FQNEAQ. On this clone: Its antigen is not yet known. Base qualities are not recorded, but no much larger clone differs from it by a single base.

General conclusions and limits of the study: Because no day 14 peak-response samples were available, the repertoires could be characterized only after the peak T cell response. Participants were mostly white British, with more females than males. The authors suggested clonal diversity may have been underestimated. In the small 56-69-year group, the increase in depth fell short of significance, most likely because of low power. Conclusions about previously exposed vaccinees are limited, since just 5 to 7 AZD1222 recipients were seropositive for SARS-CoV-2 at baseline. Spike-specific TCR breadth and depth rose significantly after two AZD1222 doses compared with day 0 and with MenACWY recipients. Nearly half of unique spike-specific TCRs reportedly recognized epitopes outside regions mutated in the B.1.351 and B.1.1.7 variants. Vaccine-associated CD4 TCRs spanned the whole spike protein, with dominant responses in regions 160-218 and 743-854.

The CDR3 regions of human TCRbeta chains were analyzed by immunosequencing. The original methods were these. TCRs in the repertoires were compared against a reference library of SARS-CoV-2-specific TCRs that had been generated with the MIRA antigen-specificity platform. Breadth meant the fraction of unique TCRs that were SARS-CoV-2-associated, whereas depth meant the fraction of total T cells that were SARS-CoV-2-associated. Using the MIRA data, each spike-specific TCR was mapped to the spike region that the TCR reacts to and placed in a CD4 or CD8 class. Log10-transformed breadth and depth values were compared by one-way ANOVA with Sidak's multiple comparisons tests. TCRdb holds this immuneACCESS table with in-frame rearrangements only. Some clones are missing; in checked studies, unresolved V genes explain under half, and the rest has no known cause. Clonal size and the V and J genes are those of that table, whereas D and trimming came from the DNA. Here the sample has 100,000 to 120,000 clones; just under 95% occur a single time. The ten largest clones add up to about 7.8% of the sample.

The chain employs TRBV7-9 and TRBJ2-5, and 11 bases in between align with TRBD2. Sequenced here: peripheral blood, sampled on day 0 of AZD1222 vaccination. The TCR comes from an adult in good health. The nucleotide sequence is given as TGTGCCAGCAGCACCCGGACTAGCGGGCAAGAGACCCAGTACTTC. Its amino acids are CASSTRTSGQETQYF.